This T cell receptor (beta chain) is drawn from a study of metastatic and nonmetastatic thyroid tumors. Study-wide context: The authors compared repertoires across blood and tumor or nodule tissue from malignant and benign thyroid patients. Overall study findings and caveats: Malignant thyroid tumors reportedly exceeded benign nodules significantly in TCR beta diversity, with the difference appearing in blood and tumor.

To note about this clone: No antigen is known for it. The junction and the germline gene differ at one end; a read error may be behind it. This sample includes further DNA sequences coding for the same CDR3.

Among the patients, none had received any treatment before thyroid surgery. As processed by the authors: The authors used CDR3 differences across clinicopathological groups to build a distant-metastasis classifier for papillary thyroid cancer. TCRdb reanalyzed the PCR reads with MiXCR. In this record, the V and J calls reflect TCRdb's handling and not the investigators' own analysis. The sample lists roughly 24,000 clones; under 25% were seen once. Germline V CDR1 and CDR2: DFQATT, SNEGSKA (reference sequence). This CDR3 is built from 13 residues. The sample comprised blood. This clonotype was sampled from a male donor with papillary thyroid cancer or a benign thyroid nodule (not recorded which). Some clones in this sample may be carry-over from other donors' samples. The chain is built from TRBV20-1 and TRBJ1-2; 7 bases map to TRBD1. The CDR3 loop is CSAFSGQTYGYTF. The CDR3 region has the DNA TGCAGTGCTTTTTCGGGACAGACCTATGGCTACACATTC.